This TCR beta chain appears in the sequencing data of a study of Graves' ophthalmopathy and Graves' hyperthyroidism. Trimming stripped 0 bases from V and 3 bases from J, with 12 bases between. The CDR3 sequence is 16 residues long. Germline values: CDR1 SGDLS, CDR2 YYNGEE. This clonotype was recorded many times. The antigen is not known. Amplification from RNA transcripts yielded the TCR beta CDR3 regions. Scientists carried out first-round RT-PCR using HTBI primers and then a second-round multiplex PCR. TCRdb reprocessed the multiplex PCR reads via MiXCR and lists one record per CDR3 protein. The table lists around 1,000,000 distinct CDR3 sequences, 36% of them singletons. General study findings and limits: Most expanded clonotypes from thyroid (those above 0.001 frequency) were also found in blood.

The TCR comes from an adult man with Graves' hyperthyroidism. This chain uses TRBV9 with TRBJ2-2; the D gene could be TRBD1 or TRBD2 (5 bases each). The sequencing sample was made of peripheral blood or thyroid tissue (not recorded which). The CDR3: CASSVDGAPHTGELFF. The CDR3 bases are TGTGCCAGCAGCGTAGACGGGGCGCCCCACACCGGGGAGCTGTTTTTT.